This T cell receptor (beta chain) emerged from a study of cytomegalovirus exposure and HLA in healthy donors. After removal of 1 base from V and 9 bases from J, the junction contained 8 bases not matched to a gene. From germline, CDR1 is LNHDA and CDR2 SQIVND (reference sequence). This CDR3 is 16 amino acids long. Study-wide results and limits: A later analysis showed HLA-associated TCR beta chains outstripping equally common others in clonal expansion. Available immune exposure information was restricted to CMV serostatus only.

The PCR contained 60 Vbeta and 13 Jbeta primers. Here immunoSEQ multiplex PCR was the method, and the copy in TCRdb shows in-frame clones only, minus some. The profile shows about 160,000 clones, about 72% of them singletons. Remarks on this clone: Its antigen is unidentified.

Each donor's status was that of a healthy bone marrow donor. The chain uses TRBV19 and TRBJ1-6; 8 nucleotides agree with TRBD1. This sequence originates from a man aged 50-60 years in good health and CMV-seropositive. Sequenced input: PBMCs. CDR3 loop: CASSIAVGQGSSPLHF. Here the CDR3 DNA reads TGTGCCAGTAGTATAGCAGTCGGACAGGGAAGTTCACCCCTCCACTTT.